These 2 T cell receptor beta chains were all obtained from the same sample, sequenced in a study of shared clonotypes between healthy human individuals. TCRdb keeps only in-frame clones here, not all; method: immunoSEQ multiplex PCR. The sample shows about 770,000 clones, over 60% of them seen only once. Material for sequencing was memory CD4+ T cells sorted from blood. Subset: CD45RA-negative fraction. Every receptor here comes from a young woman in good health.

This rearrangement joins TRBV7-9 to TRBJ2-7, with unresolved D. Trimming took 5 bases from V and 0 from J, leaving 5 bases between them. The CDR3 runs 12 residues. Germline V gene data show CDR1 as SEHNR and CDR2 as FQNEAQ (reference sequence). CDR3 sequence reads: CASSVASYEQYF. CDR3 in DNA: TGTGCCAGCAGCGTGGCCTCCTACGAGCAGTACTTC.

This clone has just a few counts. The chain links TRBV7-9 to TRBJ2-5; D is uncertain. Germline V lookup: CDR1 SEHNR, CDR2 FQNEAQ (reference sequence). This CDR3 has 11 residues. With 4 bases removed from V and 9 bases from J, the gap between germline ends came to 9 bases. The CDR3 reads CASSSPVAQYF. CDR3 DNA: TGTGCCAGCAGCTCCCCCGTGGCCCAGTACTTC. Complete variable domain (other parts from reference TRBV7-9 and TRBJ2-5): DTGVSQNPRHKITKRGQNVTFRCDPISEHNRLYWYRQTLGQGPEFLTYFQNEAQLEKSRLLSDRFSAERPKGSFSTLEIQRTEQGDSAMYLCASSSPVAQYFGPGTRLLVL.